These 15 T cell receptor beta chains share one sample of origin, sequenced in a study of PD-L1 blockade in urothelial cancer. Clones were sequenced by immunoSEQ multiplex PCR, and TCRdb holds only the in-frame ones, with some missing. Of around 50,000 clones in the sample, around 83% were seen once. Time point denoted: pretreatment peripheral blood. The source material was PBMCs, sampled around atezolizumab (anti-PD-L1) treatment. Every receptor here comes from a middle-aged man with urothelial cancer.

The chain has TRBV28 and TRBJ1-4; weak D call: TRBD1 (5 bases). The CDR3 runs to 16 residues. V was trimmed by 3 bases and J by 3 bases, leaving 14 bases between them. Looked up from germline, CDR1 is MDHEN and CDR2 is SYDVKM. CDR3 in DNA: TGTGCCAGCAGTTTCTTCAGGGCGAGGTCTAATGAAAAACTGTTTTTT. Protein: CASSFFRARSNEKLFF.

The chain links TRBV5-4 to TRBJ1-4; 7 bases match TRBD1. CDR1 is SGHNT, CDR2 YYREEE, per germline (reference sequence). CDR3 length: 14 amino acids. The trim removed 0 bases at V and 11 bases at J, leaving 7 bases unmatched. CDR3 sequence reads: CASSLAGTVAKLFF. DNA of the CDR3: TGTGCCAGCAGCTTGGCCGGGACAGTAGCCAAACTGTTTTTT. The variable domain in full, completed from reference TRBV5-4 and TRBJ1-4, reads ETGVTQSPTHLIKTRGQQVTLRCSSQSGHNTVSWYQQALGQGPQFIFQYYREEENGRGNFPPRFSGLQFPNYSSELNVNALELDDSALYLCASSLAGTVAKLFFGSGTQLSVL.

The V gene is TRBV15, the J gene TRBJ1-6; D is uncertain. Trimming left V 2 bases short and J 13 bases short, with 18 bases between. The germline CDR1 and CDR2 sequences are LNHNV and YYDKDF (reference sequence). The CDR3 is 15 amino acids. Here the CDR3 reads CATSRLHSNAGPLHF. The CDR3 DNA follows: TGTGCCACCAGCAGACTCCACTCGAACGCGGGGCCCCTCCACTTT.

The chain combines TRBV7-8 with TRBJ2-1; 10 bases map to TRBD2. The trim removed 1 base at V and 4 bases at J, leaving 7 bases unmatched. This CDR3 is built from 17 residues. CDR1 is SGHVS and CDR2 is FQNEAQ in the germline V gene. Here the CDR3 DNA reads TGTGCCAGCAGCTTAGGGGCGACTAGCGGGCCGTACAATGAGCAGTTCTTC. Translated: CASSLGATSGPYNEQFF.

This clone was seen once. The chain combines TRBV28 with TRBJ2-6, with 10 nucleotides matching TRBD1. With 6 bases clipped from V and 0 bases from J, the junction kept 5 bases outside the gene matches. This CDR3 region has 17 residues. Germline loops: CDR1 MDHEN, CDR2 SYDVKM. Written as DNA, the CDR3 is TGTGCCAGCAGCCGCCGGACAGGGGGCTCTGGGGCCAACGTCCTGACTTTC. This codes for CASSRRTGGSGANVLTF.

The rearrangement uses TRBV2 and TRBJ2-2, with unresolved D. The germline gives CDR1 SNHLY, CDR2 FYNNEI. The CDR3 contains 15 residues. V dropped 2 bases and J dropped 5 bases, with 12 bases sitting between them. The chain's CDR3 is CASSEMRIVTGELFF. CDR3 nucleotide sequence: TGTGCCAGCAGTGAAATGCGTATAGTAACCGGGGAGCTGTTTTTT.

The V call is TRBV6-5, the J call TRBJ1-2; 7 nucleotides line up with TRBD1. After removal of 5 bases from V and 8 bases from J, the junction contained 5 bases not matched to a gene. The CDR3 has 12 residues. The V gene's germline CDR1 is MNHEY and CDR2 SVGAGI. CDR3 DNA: TGTGCCAGCAGTCTTGACAGGGACGGCTACACCTTC. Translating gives CASSLDRDGYTF.

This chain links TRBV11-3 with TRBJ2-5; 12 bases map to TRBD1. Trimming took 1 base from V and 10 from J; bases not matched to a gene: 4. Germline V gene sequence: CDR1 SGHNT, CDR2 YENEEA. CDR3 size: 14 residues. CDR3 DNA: TGTGCCAGCAGCTTAGGGGGACAGGGGGCGAGCCAGTACTTC. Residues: CASSLGGQGASQYF. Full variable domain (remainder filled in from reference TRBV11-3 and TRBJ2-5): EAGVVQSPRYKIIEKKQPVAFWCNPISGHNTLYWYLQNLGQGPELLIRYENEEAVDDSQLPKDRFSAERLKGVDSTLKIQPAELGDSAVYLCASSLGGQGASQYFGPGTRLLVL.

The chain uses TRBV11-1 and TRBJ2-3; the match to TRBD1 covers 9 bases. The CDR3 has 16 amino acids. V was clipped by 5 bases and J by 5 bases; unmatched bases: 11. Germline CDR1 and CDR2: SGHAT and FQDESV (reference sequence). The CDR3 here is CASSQSLQGAKDTQYF. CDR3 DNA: TGTGCCAGCAGCCAATCCCTACAGGGGGCAAAAGATACGCAGTATTTT.

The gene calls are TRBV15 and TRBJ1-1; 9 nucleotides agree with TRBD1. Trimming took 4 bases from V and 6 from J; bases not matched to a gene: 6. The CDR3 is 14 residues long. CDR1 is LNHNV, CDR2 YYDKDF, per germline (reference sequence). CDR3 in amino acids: CATSITGGTSEAFF. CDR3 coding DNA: TGTGCCACCAGCATTACAGGGGGCACTTCTGAAGCTTTCTTT.

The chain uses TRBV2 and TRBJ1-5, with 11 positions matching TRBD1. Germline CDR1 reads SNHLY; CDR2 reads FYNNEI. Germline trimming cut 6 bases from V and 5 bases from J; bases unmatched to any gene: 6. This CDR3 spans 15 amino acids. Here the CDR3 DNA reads TGTGCCAGCAGCGCGGACAGGGGGCCTTATCAGCCCCAGCATTTT. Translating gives CASSADRGPYQPQHF.

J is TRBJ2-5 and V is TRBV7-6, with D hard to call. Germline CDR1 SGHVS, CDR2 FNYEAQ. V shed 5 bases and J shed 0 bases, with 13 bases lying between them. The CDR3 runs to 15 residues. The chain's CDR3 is CASSPISRYQETQYF. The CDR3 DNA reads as TGTGCCAGCAGCCCTATTTCCCGTTACCAAGAGACCCAGTACTTC.

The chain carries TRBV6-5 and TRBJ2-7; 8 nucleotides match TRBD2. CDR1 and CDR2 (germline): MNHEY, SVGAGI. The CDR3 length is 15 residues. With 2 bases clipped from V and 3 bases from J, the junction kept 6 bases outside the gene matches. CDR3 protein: CASSYHRTSHYEQYF. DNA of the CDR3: TGTGCCAGCAGTTACCACAGGACTAGCCACTACGAGCAGTACTTC.

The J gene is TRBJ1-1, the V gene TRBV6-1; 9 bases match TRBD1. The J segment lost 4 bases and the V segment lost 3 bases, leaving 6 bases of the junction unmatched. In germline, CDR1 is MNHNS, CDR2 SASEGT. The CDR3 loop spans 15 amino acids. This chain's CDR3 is CASSEPGQGFTEAFF. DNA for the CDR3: TGTGCCAGCAGTGAGCCGGGACAGGGATTCACTGAAGCTTTCTTT.

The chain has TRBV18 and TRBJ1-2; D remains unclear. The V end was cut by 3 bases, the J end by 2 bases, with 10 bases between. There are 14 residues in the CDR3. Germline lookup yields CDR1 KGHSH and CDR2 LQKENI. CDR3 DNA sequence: TGTGCCAGCTCACCGAAAACAGAGAACTATGGCTACACCTTC. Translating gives CASSPKTENYGYTF. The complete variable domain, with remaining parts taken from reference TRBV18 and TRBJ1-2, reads NAGVMQNPRHLVRRRGQEARLRCSPMKGHSHVYWYRQLPEEGLKFMVYLQKENIIDESGMPKERFSAEFPKEGPSILRIQQVVRGDSAAYFCASSPKTENYGYTFGSGTRLTVV.